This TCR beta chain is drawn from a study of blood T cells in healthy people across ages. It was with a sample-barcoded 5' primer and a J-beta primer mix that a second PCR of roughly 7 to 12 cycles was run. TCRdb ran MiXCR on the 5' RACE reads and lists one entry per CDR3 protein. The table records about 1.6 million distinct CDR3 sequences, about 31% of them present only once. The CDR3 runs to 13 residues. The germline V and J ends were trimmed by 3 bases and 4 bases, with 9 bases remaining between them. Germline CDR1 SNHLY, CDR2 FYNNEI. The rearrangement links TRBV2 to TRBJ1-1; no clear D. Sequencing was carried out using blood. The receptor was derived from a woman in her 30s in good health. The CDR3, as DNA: TGTGCCAGCAGTGACGGGGAAGGCACTGAAGCTTTCTTT. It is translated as CASSDGEGTEAFF.